This T cell receptor beta chain was documented in a study of T cell repertoires in cytomegalovirus infection. Study-level background: Public TCR beta signatures marked donors with CMV infection and the matching HLA.

With respect to this clonotype: Antigen unknown.

MiXCR was run by TCRdb on the reads, yielding one entry per CDR3 protein. The data hold approximately 990,000 distinct CDR3 sequences, with approximately 31% observed a single time. CDR1 is PRHDT, CDR2 FYEKMQ, per germline (reference sequence). The CDR3 length is 16 residues. Trimming cost V 6 bases and J 7 bases, with 24 bases left between them. This receptor was taken from a human donor in good health (CMV status not recorded). Some clones in this sample may be carry-over from other donors' samples. This chain connects TRBV13 to TRBJ2-5; D might be TRBD1 (7 bases). The sample here was cultured CD8+ T cells from PBMCs, taken from culture after CMV antigen stimulation. The CDR3 DNA sequence: TGTGCCAGCAGTGAATGGTTGACAGGGATGGAGGGGACCCAGTACTTC. It codes for CASSEWLTGMEGTQYF.